This TCR beta chain is from a study of T cell clones after liver transplantation. Profiling relied on immunoSEQ multiplex PCR, and the TCRdb table lists in-frame clones only, not all of them. The repertoire holds about 75,000 clones, with 80% to 90% as singletons. The CDR3 extends over 13 amino acids. V was pared by 2 bases and J by 4 bases, with 8 bases between. The germline V gene has CDR1 LNHDA and CDR2 SQIVND (reference sequence). The TCR was taken from a human patient who received a liver transplant. Some of the T cells may derive from the graft donor. The material was CD4+ T cells from blood, obtained less than 50 months after liver transplant. This chain connects TRBV19 to TRBJ1-2; perhaps TRBD1 as D (6 bases). The DNA for the CDR3 is TGTGCCAGTAGTATACGGACAGTCTATGGCTACACCTTC. It codes for CASSIRTVYGYTF.